Sequencing of this TCR beta chain was carried out in a study of T cells in Graves' hyperthyroidism and ophthalmopathy. Study overall: The authors collected peripheral blood at initial diagnosis, before any treatment.

This clonotype was found many times. Its target is not known. General study points: Blood shared most expanded thyroid clonotypes above 0.001.

V gave up 3 bases and J gave up 10 bases; unmatched junction bases: 1. The V gene's germline CDR1 is MNHNS and CDR2 SASEGT. The CDR3 is 14 residues long. Each ophthalmopathy patient scored at least 3 on the Clinical Activity Score and at least 4 on NOSPECS grade, with duration under 3 months. TCR beta CDR3 regions were amplified from RNA transcripts. Using the HTBI primer set, a first-round RT-PCR was run on the TCR CDR3. TCRdb re-analysed the multiplex PCR reads in MiXCR, keeping a single row per CDR3 protein. Found here are approximately 620,000 distinct CDR3 sequences, roughly 15% of them singletons; the top ten hold about 3.5%.

The clonotype comes from a woman aged 40 to 50 with Graves' ophthalmopathy. What was sequenced was blood. This chain uses TRBV6-1 with TRBJ1-6; 12 bases fit TRBD1. The CDR3 loop reads CASSEGTGGSPLHF. The CDR3 region has the DNA TGTGCCAGCAGTGAGGGGACAGGGGGCTCACCCCTCCACTTT.